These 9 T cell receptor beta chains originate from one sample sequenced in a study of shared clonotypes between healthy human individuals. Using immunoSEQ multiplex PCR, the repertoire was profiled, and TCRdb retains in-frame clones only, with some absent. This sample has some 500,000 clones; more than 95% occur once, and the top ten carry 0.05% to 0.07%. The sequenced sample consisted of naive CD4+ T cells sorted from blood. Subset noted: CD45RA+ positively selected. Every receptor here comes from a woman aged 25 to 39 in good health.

CDR3 bases: TGTGCCAGCACTATAGGGCTAGCGGGAGTCTACGAGCAGTACTTC. Translation: CASTIGLAGVYEQYF. The chain is built from TRBV18 and TRBJ2-7, with 10 bases matching TRBD2. Looked up from germline, CDR1 is KGHSH and CDR2 is LQKENI. The CDR3 spans 15 residues. The J segment lost 3 bases and the V segment lost 8 bases, leaving 10 bases of the junction unmatched.

The CDR3, as DNA: TGTGCCAGCAGCTTAGCAGGTGGGGCAGATACGCAGTATTTT. Amino acids: CASSLAGGADTQYF. This sequence joins TRBV7-9 and TRBJ2-3; D gene uncertain. Germline CDR1 is SEHNR and CDR2 is FQNEAQ (reference sequence). Trimming removed 0 bases from V and 4 bases from J, with 8 bases in between. There are 14 residues in the CDR3.

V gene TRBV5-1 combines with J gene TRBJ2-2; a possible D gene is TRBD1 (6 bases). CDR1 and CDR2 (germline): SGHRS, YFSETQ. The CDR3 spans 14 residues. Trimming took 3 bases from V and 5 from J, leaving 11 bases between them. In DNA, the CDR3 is TGCGCCAGCAGCTCCCTGAGGGGGACCGGGGAGCTGTTTTTT. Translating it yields CASSSLRGTGELFF.

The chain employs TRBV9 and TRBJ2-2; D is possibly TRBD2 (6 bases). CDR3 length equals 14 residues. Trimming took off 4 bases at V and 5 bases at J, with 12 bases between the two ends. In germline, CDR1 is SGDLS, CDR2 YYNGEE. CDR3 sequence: CASSFSGRTGELFF. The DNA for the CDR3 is TGTGCCAGCAGCTTTTCAGGGAGGACCGGGGAGCTGTTTTTT. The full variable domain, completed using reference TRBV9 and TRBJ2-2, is DSGVTQTPKHLITATGQRVTLRCSPRSGDLSVYWYQQSLDQGLQFLIQYYNGEERAKGNILERFSAQQFPDLHSELNLSSLELGDSALYFCASSFSGRTGELFFGEGSRLTVL.

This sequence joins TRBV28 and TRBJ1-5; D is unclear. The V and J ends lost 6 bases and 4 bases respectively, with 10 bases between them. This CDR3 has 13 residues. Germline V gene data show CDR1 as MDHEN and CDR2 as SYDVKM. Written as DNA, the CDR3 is TGTGCCAGCAGACTCTTTAGGAATCAGCCCCAGCATTTT. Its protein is CASRLFRNQPQHF.

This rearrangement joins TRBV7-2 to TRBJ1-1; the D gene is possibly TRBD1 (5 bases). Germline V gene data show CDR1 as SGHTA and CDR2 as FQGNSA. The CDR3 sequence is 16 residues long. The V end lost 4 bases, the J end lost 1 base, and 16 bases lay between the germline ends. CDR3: CASSSSIGTANTEAFF. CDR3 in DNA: TGTGCCAGCAGCTCTTCTATCGGGACGGCGAACACTGAAGCTTTCTTT.

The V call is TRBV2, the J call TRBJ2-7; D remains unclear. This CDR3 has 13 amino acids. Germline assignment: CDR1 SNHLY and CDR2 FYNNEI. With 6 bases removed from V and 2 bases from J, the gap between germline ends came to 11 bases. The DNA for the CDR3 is TGTGCCAGCAGGACCGGCGGCACCTACGAGCAGTACTTC. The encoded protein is CASRTGGTYEQYF.

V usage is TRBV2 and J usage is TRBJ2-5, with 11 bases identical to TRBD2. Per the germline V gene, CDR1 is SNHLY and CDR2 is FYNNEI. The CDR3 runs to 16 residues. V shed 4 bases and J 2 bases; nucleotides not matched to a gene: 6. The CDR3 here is CASSAWGLAAQETQYF. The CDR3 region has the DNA TGTGCCAGCAGTGCCTGGGGACTAGCGGCGCAAGAGACCCAGTACTTC.

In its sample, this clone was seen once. The CDR3 is CASSSEGAGEQYF. The DNA of the CDR3 is TGTGCCAGCAGCTCTGAGGGGGCAGGGGAGCAGTACTTC. The V gene is TRBV7-9, the J gene TRBJ2-7; 7 bases map to TRBD1. The CDR3 runs to 13 residues. Germline loops: CDR1 SEHNR, CDR2 FQNEAQ (reference sequence). The V and J ends lost 4 bases and 7 bases, in that order; junction bases with no gene match: 7.